This record covers a single T cell receptor (beta chain). Antigen specificity is unknown. This entry is derived from a study of cytomegalovirus exposure and HLA in healthy donors. Regarding the study as a whole: Roughly uniform depth of sequencing across donors was assumed in presence/absence analyses.

PCR was performed using 60 Vbeta and 13 Jbeta primers. The assay was immunoSEQ multiplex PCR, and TCRdb's table has in-frame clones only and misses some. The sample lists 200,000 or so clones; around 85% were seen once. The receptor's source is a man between 45 and 60 years old in good health and CMV-seronegative. Sequences were obtained from PBMCs.

The CDR3 DNA reads as TGTGCCAGCAGCGGAGGGGGTATGGCCAAAAACATTCAGTACTTC. Translation: CASSGGGMAKNIQYF. The V and J genes are TRBV9 and TRBJ2-4, with a possible D match to TRBD1 (6 bases). Trimming removed 3 bases at V and 1 base at J, with 11 bases between. The CDR3 consists of 15 residues. Germline values: CDR1 SGDLS, CDR2 YYNGEE. The variable domain in full, with the rest retrieved from reference TRBV9 and TRBJ2-4, is DSGVTQTPKHLITATGQRVTLRCSPRSGDLSVYWYQQSLDQGLQFLIQYYNGEERAKGNILERFSAQQFPDLHSELNLSSLELGDSALYFCASSGGGMAKNIQYFGAGTRLSVL.